These 13 T cell receptor beta chains were sequenced from one sample in a study of Ad26.COV2.S vaccination and SARS-CoV-2 variants. Repertoires were generated with immunoSEQ multiplex PCR, while TCRdb's copy carries only in-frame clones and drops some. In the table there are roughly 320,000 clones, around four fifths of which are singletons. Treatment here: some 19 received Ad26.COV2.S at low or high dose, single or two shots; about 5 received placebo; per-sample allocation not given. Sampling occurred on day 63 after the first vaccine or placebo injection. The sample here was peripheral blood, taken in a trial of Ad26.COV2.S vaccine versus placebo. The receptors stem from a person aged 18-60 years who received the Ad26.COV2.S COVID-19 vaccine or a placebo.

The rearrangement joins TRBV27 to TRBJ1-2; D is unresolved. The CDR3 runs 17 residues. Germline CDR1 reads MNHEY; CDR2 reads SMNVEV (reference sequence). Trimming removed 2 bases from V and 0 bases from J, with 16 bases in between. CDR3: CASSLRPWPESNYGYTF. The CDR3 nucleotides are TGTGCCAGCAGTTTAAGACCCTGGCCGGAGTCTAACTATGGCTACACCTTC.

The rearrangement uses TRBV18 and TRBJ1-5; TRBD1 is a possible D gene (5 bases). V was cut by 1 base and J by 4 bases, with 17 bases left in between. Germline CDR1 and CDR2: KGHSH and LQKENI. The CDR3 has 17 amino acids. Written as DNA, the CDR3 is TGTGCCAGCTCACCACGCCTGATAGGGGAGGGGAATCAGCCCCAGCATTTT. Its protein product is CASSPRLIGEGNQPQHF.

The genes are TRBV18 and TRBJ2-6; D remains ambiguous. The CDR3 runs 14 residues. In germline, CDR1 is KGHSH, CDR2 LQKENI. CDR3 residues: CASRERSGANVLTF. CDR3 sequence (DNA): TGTGCTTCAAGGGAACGGTCTGGGGCCAACGTCCTGACTTTC.

The chain links TRBV7-2 to TRBJ1-3; the match to TRBD1 covers 7 bases. Germline-derived CDR1 and CDR2 are SGHTA and FQGNSA. J lost 4 bases, V lost 7 bases, and 10 bases had no gene match. CDR3 length equals 15 residues. The CDR3 loop is CASTSSGQRGNTIYF. The CDR3 DNA reads TGTGCCAGCACGTCCTCGGGACAGCGGGGAAACACCATATATTTT.

This clone has more than one count but fewer than ten. V is TRBV7-9 and J is TRBJ1-5; 11 bases agree with TRBD1. Per the germline V gene, CDR1 is SEHNR and CDR2 is FQNEAQ (reference sequence). The CDR3 sequence is 18 residues long. V lost 5 bases and J lost 6; bases outside the gene matches: 15. The CDR3 bases are TGTGCCAGCAGCCTGATCCTCGGACAGGGGGCAGACGGTCAGCCCCAGCATTTT. This translates into CASSLILGQGADGQPQHF.

This clone has just one count. V gene TRBV5-4 combines with J gene TRBJ2-5, with 9 bases lining up with TRBD1. J gave up 5 bases and V 5 bases, and 4 bases lay outside the gene matches. CDR3 length: 13 residues. Per the germline V gene, CDR1 is SGHNT and CDR2 is YYREEE (reference sequence). The CDR3 sequence: CASRRTGDETQYF. For the CDR3, the DNA is TGTGCCAGCAGGCGGACAGGGGACGAGACCCAGTACTTC.

The J gene is TRBJ1-4, the V gene TRBV6-1; no reliable D call. V lost 0 bases, J lost 8 bases, and 7 bases lay in between. Germline CDR1 MNHNS, CDR2 SASEGT. The CDR3 covers 13 residues. CDR3 DNA: TGTGCCAGCAGTGAAGCTGAGGCGGAAAAACTGTTTTTT. This sequence encodes CASSEAEAEKLFF.

This chain uses TRBV6-1 with TRBJ1-5; D possibly corresponds to TRBD1 (5 bases). This CDR3 contains 16 residues. From germline, CDR1 is MNHNS and CDR2 SASEGT. V was cut by 1 base and J by 1 base, with 11 bases left in between. CDR3 sequence: CASSEDWGRSNQPQHF. The CDR3 nucleotides are TGTGCCAGCAGTGAAGATTGGGGACGGAGCAATCAGCCCCAGCATTTT.

This clone appeared many times. The gene calls are TRBV3-1 (or the pseudogene TRBV3-2) and TRBJ2-7, with 9 positions matching TRBD2. CDR1 and CDR2 (germline): LGHDT, YNNKEL (reference sequence). The CDR3 has 15 amino acids. With V trimmed by 3 bases and J by 7 bases, 10 bases remained unmatched. The CDR3 sequence is CASSHGRGGLGEQYF. Written as DNA, the CDR3 is TGTGCCAGCAGCCATGGGCGGGGGGGCCTTGGAGAGCAGTACTTC.

This clone appeared once. The CDR3 DNA is TGTGCCAGTAGTATAGAGGGCAGGGCCTACAATGAGCAGTTCTTC. Its protein product is CASSIEGRAYNEQFF. The chain is built from TRBV19 and TRBJ2-1; tentatively, D is TRBD1 (5 bases). V lost 0 bases, J lost 2 bases, and 8 bases lay in between. CDR1 is LNHDA and CDR2 is SQIVND in the germline V gene (reference sequence). This CDR3 is 15 amino acids long.

This clone was observed once. The chain uses TRBV11-3 and TRBJ2-7, with D perhaps TRBD1 (7 bases). Trimming took 5 bases from V and 5 from J, leaving 16 bases between them. The CDR3 contains 14 residues. Germline V gene data show CDR1 as SGHNT and CDR2 as YENEEA. CDR3 nucleotide sequence: TGTGCCAGCAGCCGCGGGGACAGACGGCACGAGCAGTACTTC. It specifies CASSRGDRRHEQYF.

The chain is built from TRBV25-1 and TRBJ2-2; tentative D call: TRBD1 (6 bases). The V end lost 6 bases, the J end lost 4 bases, and 24 bases lay between the germline ends. The CDR3 consists of 18 residues. CDR1 and CDR2 from the germline V gene are MGHDK and SYGVNS. CDR3 sequence reads: CASSPLDPTGWSTGELFF. The CDR3 DNA reads as TGTGCCAGCAGCCCTTTGGACCCCACAGGGTGGAGCACCGGGGAGCTGTTTTTT.

The V call is TRBV4-2, the J call TRBJ1-2, with 12 positions matching TRBD1. V lost 1 base and J lost 8; bases outside the gene matches: 2. There are 14 residues in the CDR3. In germline, CDR1 is LGHNA, CDR2 YNFKEQ. CDR3 sequence reads: CASSQGDRGQGYTF. Written as DNA, the CDR3 is TGTGCCAGCAGCCAAGGGGACAGGGGGCAAGGCTACACCTTC.